This T cell receptor (beta chain) was observed in a study of OX40 agonist ivuxolimab in advanced cancers. As for the study in general: All patients had ivuxolimab intravenously every 2 weeks at 0.01 to 10 mg/kg. Checkpoint inhibitors had been given previously to roughly 36% of patients. Whole-study findings and limits: The antigens recognized by the expanded peripheral T cells, that is their antigen specificity, were not determined.

Method: immunoSEQ multiplex PCR; TCRdb's copy keeps in-frame clones and lacks some. This sample has more than 65,000 clones; 75% to 90% occur once, and the top ten carry over 0.35%. Patients who had autoimmune disease history or got systemic immunosuppression were left out. Regarding this clone: Its antigen is not identified.

This sample comprised CD4+ or CD8+ T cells sorted from blood, obtained in a trial of the OX40 agonist ivuxolimab. This clonotype was sampled from an adult with an advanced solid tumor such as melanoma, head and neck, liver or kidney cancer.

The CDR3 spells CASSLQVSGGATEAFF. The DNA for the CDR3 is TGTGCCAGCAGTTTACAGGTATCAGGGGGCGCCACTGAAGCTTTCTTT. This chain links TRBV27 with TRBJ1-1, with TRBD1 matching over 8 bases. Germline loops: CDR1 MNHEY, CDR2 SMNVEV (reference sequence). V shed 2 bases and J 4 bases; nucleotides not matched to a gene: 9. This CDR3 is built from 16 residues.